This TCR beta chain stems from a study of T cell responses to AZD1222 COVID-19 vaccine. V lost 3 bases and J 3 bases, leaving 13 bases between the germline ends. This CDR3 spans 15 amino acids. Germline CDR1 is SEHNR and CDR2 is FQNEAQ (reference sequence). Assay used: immunoSEQ multiplex PCR; TCRdb lists only in-frame clones, some missing. The table includes 180,000 or so clones, roughly 92% detected once. The gene calls are TRBV7-9 and TRBJ2-3; D gene uncertain. The source was peripheral blood, collected 28 days after the second AZD1222 dose. The sequence was obtained from an adult who received the AZD1222 COVID-19 vaccine. The CDR3 region is CASSFGASWTDTQYF. DNA of the CDR3: TGTGCCAGCAGCTTTGGAGCAAGCTGGACAGATACGCAGTATTTT.